The 31 T cell receptor beta chains below come from one sample, sequenced in a study of technical replicates of blood from several donors. Using immunoSEQ multiplex PCR, the repertoire was profiled, and TCRdb retains in-frame clones only, with some absent. This sample has 80,000 to 100,000 clones, with about 91% found just once. The sequenced sample was T cells isolated from PBMCs. The receptors here all came from a human donor in good health.

This chain connects TRBV15 to TRBJ1-1; D unresolved. This CDR3 is built from 14 residues. The V gene lost 1 base and the J gene lost 1 base, with 7 bases spanning the gap. Germline CDR1 reads LNHNV; CDR2 reads YYDKDF (reference sequence). The CDR3 sequence is CATSRVSGNTEAFF. Here the CDR3 DNA reads TGTGCCACCAGCAGAGTTTCGGGGAACACTGAAGCTTTCTTT.

The chain employs TRBV7-9 and TRBJ2-1, with D maybe TRBD2 (6 bases). Germline V gene sequence: CDR1 SEHNR, CDR2 FQNEAQ (reference sequence). Trimming stripped 3 bases from V and 9 bases from J, with 15 bases between. The CDR3 is 14 residues long. The CDR3 spells CASSLPLGRREQFF. In nucleotides, the CDR3 is TGTGCCAGCAGCTTGCCCCTAGGGAGGCGTGAGCAGTTCTTC.

CDR3 in DNA: TGTGCCAGCAGCTTAGAGATAGCGGGAGGGCCTATCACAGATACGCAGTATTTT. Protein product: CASSLEIAGGPITDTQYF. The rearrangement uses TRBV7-6 and TRBJ2-3, with TRBD2 matching 11 bases. The V and J ends lost 1 base and 2 bases, in that order; junction bases with no gene match: 8. CDR3 length equals 18 residues. Germline lookup yields CDR1 SGHVS and CDR2 FNYEAQ.

This chain joins TRBV28 and TRBJ1-2; perhaps TRBD1 as D (6 bases). The CDR3 has 16 amino acids. Germline CDR1 reads MDHEN; CDR2 reads SYDVKM. V shed 6 bases and J shed 5 bases, with 22 bases lying between them. CDR3: CASSSAGALIRYGYTF. The DNA for the CDR3 is TGTGCCAGCAGCTCCGCGGGGGCGCTGATACGGTATGGCTACACCTTC.

The chain has TRBV28 and TRBJ2-7, with D possibly being TRBD2 (5 bases). Germline CDR1 and CDR2: MDHEN and SYDVKM. V shed 1 base and J shed 0 bases, with 13 bases lying between them. The CDR3 covers 16 residues. The CDR3: CASSLFGTGSSYEQYF. The CDR3 DNA is TGTGCCAGCAGTTTATTCGGCACGGGGAGCTCCTACGAGCAGTACTTC.

The V and J genes are TRBV5-6 and TRBJ1-1; no definite D call. The CDR3 is 14 amino acids. From germline, CDR1 is SGHDT and CDR2 YYEEEE. The V end was cut by 4 bases, the J end by 4 bases, with 14 bases between. This CDR3 is CASSLEDEGTEAFF. Written as DNA, the CDR3 is TGTGCCAGCAGCCTAGAGGATGAGGGCACTGAAGCTTTCTTT. The full variable domain, its missing parts supplied by reference TRBV5-6 and TRBJ1-1, is DAGVTQSPTHLIKTRGQQVTLRCSPKSGHDTVSWYQQALGQGPQFIFQYYEEEERQRGNFPDRFSGHQFPNYSSELNVNALLLGDSALYLCASSLEDEGTEAFFGQGTRLTVV.

The chain joins TRBV11-2 to TRBJ2-7; TRBD2 matches at 12 bases. The CDR3 is 15 amino acids. V dropped 5 bases and J dropped 5; count of bases not matched to a gene: 7. CDR1 is SGHAT, CDR2 FQNNGV, per germline. This chain's CDR3 is CASSQTSGRSHEQYF. For the CDR3, the DNA is TGTGCCAGCAGCCAAACTAGCGGGAGGAGTCACGAGCAGTACTTC.

The chain recombines TRBV4-1 with TRBJ1-1, with TRBD1 matching over 7 bases. Germline V gives CDR1 MGHRA, CDR2 YSYEKL. Trimming cost V 3 bases and J 4 bases; bases outside gene matches: 5. The CDR3 consists of 14 residues. The CDR3 DNA follows: TGCGCCAGCAGCCAGTCTACAGGGGTCACTGAAGCTTTCTTT. It encodes CASSQSTGVTEAFF.

This clone has just a few counts. The chain couples TRBV5-4 to TRBJ1-1; D might be TRBD1 (6 bases). V was pared by 4 bases and J by 3 bases, with 19 bases between. CDR1 and CDR2 (germline): SGHNT, YYREEE (reference sequence). CDR3 size: 16 residues. Here the CDR3 DNA reads TGTGCCAGCAGCGGGAGGGCAGGGGTGGTGGACACTGAAGCTTTCTTT. Protein product: CASSGRAGVVDTEAFF.

This chain joins TRBV6-1 and TRBJ1-2; D is uncertain. Per germline, CDR1 MNHNS and CDR2 SASEGT. Deletions cut 3 bases from V and 0 bases from J, with 11 bases between. The CDR3 runs to 15 residues. DNA of the CDR3: TGTGCCAGCAGTGAGGGCAGGTCCTCTAACTATGGCTACACCTTC. Encoded protein: CASSEGRSSNYGYTF.

This clone was detected only a few times. The chain uses TRBV5-4 and TRBJ1-1; D gene unclear. The CDR3 runs 13 residues. Trimming removed 3 bases from V and 5 bases from J, with 11 bases in between. Germline V lookup: CDR1 SGHNT, CDR2 YYREEE (reference sequence). The CDR3 DNA follows: TGTGCCAGCAGCTACATGGAGAAGACTGAAGCTTTCTTT. The encoded protein is CASSYMEKTEAFF.

The J gene is TRBJ2-7, the V gene TRBV10-3; unclear D gene. V shed 4 bases and J shed 2 bases, with 9 bases lying between them. The CDR3 totals 13 residues. Looked up from germline, CDR1 is ENHRY and CDR2 is SYGVKD. CDR3: CAISAHGTYEQYF. The CDR3 coding sequence is TGTGCCATCAGTGCTCACGGTACCTACGAGCAGTACTTC.

The chain employs TRBV4-1 and TRBJ1-1; maybe TRBD1 (5 bases). V lost 0 bases, J lost 3 bases, and 11 bases lay in between. CDR1 and CDR2 (germline): MGHRA, YSYEKL. CDR3 length equals 15 residues. CDR3 in amino acids: CASSQDRGGDTEAFF. CDR3 nucleotide sequence: TGCGCCAGCAGCCAAGATAGGGGAGGCGACACTGAAGCTTTCTTT.

The J gene is TRBJ2-6, the V gene TRBV5-4; no reliable D call. Germline CDR1 SGHNT, CDR2 YYREEE (reference sequence). CDR3 length: 14 amino acids. The CDR3 reads CAGTPDSGANVLTF. The CDR3 DNA reads as TGTGCGGGCACCCCGGACTCTGGGGCCAACGTCCTGACTTTC.

This clone showed up just a few times. The chain joins TRBV7-6 to TRBJ1-6, with TRBD1 identical over 8 bases. The CDR3 contains 14 residues. The trim removed 4 bases at V and 8 bases at J, leaving 4 bases unmatched. Germline-derived CDR1 and CDR2 are SGHVS and FNYEAQ. The CDR3 is CASSSGQGYSPLHF. CDR3 DNA sequence: TGTGCCAGCAGCTCCGGACAGGGATATTCACCCCTCCACTTT.

The V gene is TRBV6-5, the J gene TRBJ2-7; D uncertain. V lost 0 bases and J lost 2, with 5 bases in between. The CDR3 is made up of 13 amino acids. The V gene's germline CDR1 is MNHEY and CDR2 SVGAGI. The CDR3 region is CASSYSSTYEQYF. DNA of the CDR3: TGTGCCAGCAGTTACTCTTCTACCTACGAGCAGTACTTC.

V usage is TRBV7-9 and J usage is TRBJ2-7; weak D call: TRBD1 (5 bases). The CDR3 runs 16 residues. CDR1 SEHNR and CDR2 FQNEAQ come from the germline V gene (reference sequence). Trimming pared 6 bases from V and 2 bases from J, leaving 20 bases between. The CDR3 sequence is CASRLTSQGTAYEQYF. The CDR3 DNA follows: TGTGCCAGCAGGCTCACCTCTCAGGGAACCGCCTACGAGCAGTACTTC.

V is TRBV11-2 and J is TRBJ2-7, with TRBD1 matching over 7 bases. J was trimmed by 4 bases and V by 4 bases; bases with no gene match: 7. CDR3 length: 14 amino acids. In germline, CDR1 is SGHAT, CDR2 FQNNGV. This chain's CDR3 is CASSSRDRVYEQYF. The CDR3 nucleotides are TGTGCCAGCAGCTCACGCGACAGGGTGTACGAGCAGTACTTC.

The chain couples TRBV29-1 to TRBJ2-2; 10 bases are shared with TRBD1. CDR1 and CDR2 (germline): SQVTM, ANQGSEA. The CDR3 loop spans 18 amino acids. The trim removed 4 bases at V and 4 bases at J, leaving 15 bases unmatched. As DNA, the CDR3 is TGCAGCGTTGTCGGCGGACAGGGGGAGAACTCGATCACCGGGGAGCTGTTTTTT. It is translated as CSVVGGQGENSITGELFF.

The gene calls are TRBV5-4 and TRBJ1-1, with 10 nucleotides matching TRBD1. This CDR3 has 16 residues. V was clipped by 4 bases and J by 5 bases; unmatched bases: 11. Germline V gene data show CDR1 as SGHNT and CDR2 as YYREEE (reference sequence). CDR3 coding DNA: TGTGCCAGCAGCACAAAGGACAGGGGGGTCGTGACTGAAGCTTTCTTT. This translates into CASSTKDRGVVTEAFF.

This clone occurred once. The chain combines TRBV6-1 with TRBJ2-3; the match to TRBD2 covers 8 bases. The trim removed 7 bases at V and 4 bases at J, leaving 10 bases unmatched. CDR3 length: 15 amino acids. CDR1 and CDR2 (germline): MNHNS, SASEGT. CDR3 residues: CASIRGGEHSDTQYF. The CDR3 nucleotides are TGTGCCAGCATTCGGGGGGGAGAGCACTCAGATACGCAGTATTTT.

The chain's CDR3 is CASSFTGSYEQYF. CDR3 DNA sequence: TGTGCCAGCAGCTTTACAGGGTCCTACGAGCAGTACTTC. The rearrangement uses TRBV11-2 and TRBJ2-7, with TRBD1 as a possible D gene (6 bases). This CDR3 contains 13 residues. With 3 bases removed from V and 1 base from J, the gap between germline ends came to 7 bases. Germline CDR1 is SGHAT and CDR2 is FQNNGV.

The V and J genes are TRBV7-9 and TRBJ2-2; D not certain. Germline V gene sequence: CDR1 SEHNR, CDR2 FQNEAQ (reference sequence). Trimming removed 0 bases from V and 1 base from J, with 9 bases in between. The CDR3 has 16 amino acids. CDR3 bases: TGTGCCAGCAGCTTAGCGCGGAAACAGAACACCGGGGAGCTGTTTTTT. Encoded protein: CASSLARKQNTGELFF.

The CDR3 DNA is TGTGCCAGCAGCCAAGAGGATAGGGCGGGGGGCTACACCTTC. It is translated as CASSQEDRAGGYTF. The V call is TRBV4-2, the J call TRBJ1-2; D gene ambiguous. CDR3 length: 14 amino acids. Looked up from germline, CDR1 is LGHNA and CDR2 is YNFKEQ. Trimming pared 0 bases from V and 8 bases from J, leaving 13 bases between.

This clone was seen just once. The V call is TRBV30, the J call TRBJ2-5, with D maybe TRBD1 (6 bases). CDR3 length: 15 residues. CDR1 GTSNPN and CDR2 SVGIG come from the germline V gene (reference sequence). Trimming took off 0 bases at V and 4 bases at J, with 15 bases between the two ends. This CDR3 is CAWSVLKGHGETQYF. The CDR3 DNA sequence: TGTGCCTGGAGTGTACTAAAGGGACATGGAGAGACCCAGTACTTC. Supplemented by reference TRBV30 and TRBJ2-5, the full variable domain reads SQTIHQWPATLVQPVGSPLSLECTVEGTSNPNLYWYRQAAGRGLQLLFYSVGIGQISSEVPQNLSASRPQDRQFILSSKKLLLSDSGFYLCAWSVLKGHGETQYFGPGTRLLVL.

The genes are TRBV7-9 and TRBJ2-7; possible D gene TRBD2, 5 bases. Germline V CDR1 and CDR2: SEHNR, FQNEAQ (reference sequence). The CDR3 is made up of 16 amino acids. Trimming stripped 5 bases from V and 5 bases from J, with 22 bases between. The CDR3 loop reads CASSPRLGRGGNEQYF. CDR3 DNA sequence: TGTGCCAGCAGCCCAAGACTTGGCCGAGGAGGTAACGAGCAGTACTTC.

The V and J genes are TRBV5-6 and TRBJ2-1; D perhaps matches TRBD2 (6 bases). V dropped 2 bases and J dropped 4 bases, with 13 bases sitting between them. CDR3 length: 15 residues. The germline V gene has CDR1 SGHDT and CDR2 YYEEEE. The CDR3 DNA reads TGTGCCAGCAGCTTCAGCTGGGGGGAGTACAATGAGCAGTTCTTC. Its protein is CASSFSWGEYNEQFF.

The gene calls are TRBV5-8 and TRBJ2-3; the D gene is possibly TRBD2 (5 bases). The CDR3 runs to 19 residues. V was cut by 0 bases and J by 1 base, with 21 bases left in between. CDR1 SGHTS and CDR2 YDEGEE come from the germline V gene. DNA of the CDR3: TGTGCCAGCAGCTTGGACGGGATCTTGGCCCTGAGTCGCACAGATACGCAGTATTTT. Its translation: CASSLDGILALSRTDTQYF.

V is TRBV6-5 and J is TRBJ2-1; 8 positions match TRBD1. The V segment lost 0 bases and the J segment 6 bases; nucleotides outside the gene matches: 4. This CDR3 has 15 residues. Per germline, CDR1 MNHEY and CDR2 SVGAGI. CDR3 nucleotides: TGTGCCAGCAGTTACTCCCCGACAGGGGTCAATGAGCAGTTCTTC. It codes for CASSYSPTGVNEQFF.

The chain combines TRBV5-5 with TRBJ2-2; 11 bases map to TRBD2. Germline V CDR1 and CDR2: SGHKS, YYEKEE (reference sequence). This CDR3 spans 15 amino acids. The J segment lost 5 bases and the V segment lost 0 bases, leaving 0 bases of the junction unmatched. CDR3 bases: TGTGCCAGCAGCTTGGGACTAGCGGGAACCGGGGAGCTGTTTTTT. Protein sequence: CASSLGLAGTGELFF.

This clone was detected once. The gene calls are TRBV6-5 and TRBJ2-2, with 10 bases identical to TRBD2. The germline V gene encodes CDR1 MNHEY and CDR2 SVGAGI. There are 15 residues in the CDR3. V lost 6 bases, J lost 1 base, and 2 bases stayed unmatched. The CDR3 region is CASSLAGGNTGELFF. In DNA, the CDR3 is TGTGCCAGCAGCTTAGCGGGGGGGAACACCGGGGAGCTGTTTTTT.